The present T cell receptor beta chain was sequenced within a study of CD8 T cells in ankylosing spondylitis. Notes on the study in general: Clones linked to disease were reported to show significant enrichment in matched ankylosing spondylitis synovial fluid. It appeared that ankylosing spondylitis blood was characterized by a TCR beta motif of about 8 highly homologous variants. CD8+ by phenotype, disease-linked clones were relatively rare in peripheral blood.

Germline V gene sequence: CDR1 SGHAT, CDR2 FQNNGV. The CDR3 contains 16 residues. After removal of 4 bases from V and 2 bases from J, the junction contained 9 bases not matched to a gene. Quantitative barcoded 5'-RACE was used to prepare TCR beta libraries. Each CDR3 protein gets one entry after TCRdb re-called the 5' RACE reads with MiXCR. The data contain approximately 260,000 distinct CDR3 sequences, about 20% of them singletons. Turning to this clonotype: Antigen: not known.

The J gene is TRBJ2-7, the V gene TRBV11-2; TRBD2 matches at 9 bases. This TCR was recovered from a male donor with ankylosing spondylitis or in good health (not recorded which). Sequencing used blood, either unsorted or a sorted T cell fraction (not recorded which). The CDR3 region is CASSSTDGTSPYEQYF. The CDR3 DNA reads as TGTGCCAGCAGCTCGACCGACGGGACTAGCCCCTACGAGCAGTACTTC.